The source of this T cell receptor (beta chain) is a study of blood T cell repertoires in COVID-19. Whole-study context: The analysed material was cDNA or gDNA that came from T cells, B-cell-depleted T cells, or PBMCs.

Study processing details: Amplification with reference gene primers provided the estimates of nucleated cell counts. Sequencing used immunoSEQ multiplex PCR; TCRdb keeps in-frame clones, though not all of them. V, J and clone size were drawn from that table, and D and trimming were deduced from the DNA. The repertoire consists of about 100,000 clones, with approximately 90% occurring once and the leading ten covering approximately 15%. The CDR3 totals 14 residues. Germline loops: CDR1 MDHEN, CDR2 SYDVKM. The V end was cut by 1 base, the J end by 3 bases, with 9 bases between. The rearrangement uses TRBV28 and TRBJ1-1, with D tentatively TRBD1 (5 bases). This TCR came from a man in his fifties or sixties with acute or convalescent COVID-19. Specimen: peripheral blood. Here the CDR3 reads CASSLSAGHTEAFF. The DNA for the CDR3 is TGTGCCAGCAGTTTATCGGCAGGGCACACTGAAGCTTTCTTT.